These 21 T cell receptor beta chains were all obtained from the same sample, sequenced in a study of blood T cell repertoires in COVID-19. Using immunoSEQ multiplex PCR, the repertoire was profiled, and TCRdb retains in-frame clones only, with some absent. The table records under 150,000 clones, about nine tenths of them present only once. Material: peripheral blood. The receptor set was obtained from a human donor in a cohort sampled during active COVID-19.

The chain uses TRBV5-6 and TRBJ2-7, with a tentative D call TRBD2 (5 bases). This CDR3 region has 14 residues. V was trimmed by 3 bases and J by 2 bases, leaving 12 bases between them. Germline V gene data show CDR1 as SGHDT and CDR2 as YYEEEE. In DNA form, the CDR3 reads TGTGCCAGCAGCTGGTCCGGGGTAACCTACGAGCAGTACTTC. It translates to CASSWSGVTYEQYF.

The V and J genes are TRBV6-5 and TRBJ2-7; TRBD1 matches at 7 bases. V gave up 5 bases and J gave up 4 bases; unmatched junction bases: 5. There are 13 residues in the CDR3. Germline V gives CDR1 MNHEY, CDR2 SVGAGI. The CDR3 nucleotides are TGTGCCAGCAGTCGAGGGACAGTTTACGAGCAGTACTTC. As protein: CASSRGTVYEQYF.

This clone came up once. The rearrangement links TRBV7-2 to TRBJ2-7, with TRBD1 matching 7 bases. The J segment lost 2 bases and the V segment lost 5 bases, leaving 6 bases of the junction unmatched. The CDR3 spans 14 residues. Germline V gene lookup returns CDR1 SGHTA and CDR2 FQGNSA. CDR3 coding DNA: TGTGCCAGCAGCCCCAGACAGGGAGCCTACGAGCAGTACTTC. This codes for CASSPRQGAYEQYF. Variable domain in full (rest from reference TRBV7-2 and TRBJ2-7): GAGVSQSPSNKVTEKGKDVELRCDPISGHTALYWYRQSLGQGLEFLIYFQGNSAPDKSGLPSDRFSAERTGGSVSTLTIQRTQQEDSAVYLCASSPRQGAYEQYFGPGTRLTVT.

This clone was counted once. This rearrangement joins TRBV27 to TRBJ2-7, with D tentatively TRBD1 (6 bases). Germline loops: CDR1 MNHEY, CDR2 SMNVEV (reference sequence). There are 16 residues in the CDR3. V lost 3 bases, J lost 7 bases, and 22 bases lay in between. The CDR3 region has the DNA TGTGCCAGCAGTTTTACGGGACAACCAACTGTAGGGGAGCAGTACTTC. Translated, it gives CASSFTGQPTVGEQYF.

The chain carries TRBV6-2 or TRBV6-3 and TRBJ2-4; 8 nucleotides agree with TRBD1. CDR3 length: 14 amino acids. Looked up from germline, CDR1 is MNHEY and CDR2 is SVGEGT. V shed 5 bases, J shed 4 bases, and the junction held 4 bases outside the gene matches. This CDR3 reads CASSAQGAKNIQYF. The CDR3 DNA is TGTGCCAGCAGTGCTCAGGGGGCGAAAAACATTCAGTACTTC.

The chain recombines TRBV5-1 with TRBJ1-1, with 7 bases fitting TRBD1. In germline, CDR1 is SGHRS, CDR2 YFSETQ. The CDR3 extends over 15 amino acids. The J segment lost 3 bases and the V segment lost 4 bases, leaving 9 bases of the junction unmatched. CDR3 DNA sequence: TGCGCCAGCAGCATCTTTACCGGGACAGACACTGAAGCTTTCTTT. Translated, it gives CASSIFTGTDTEAFF.

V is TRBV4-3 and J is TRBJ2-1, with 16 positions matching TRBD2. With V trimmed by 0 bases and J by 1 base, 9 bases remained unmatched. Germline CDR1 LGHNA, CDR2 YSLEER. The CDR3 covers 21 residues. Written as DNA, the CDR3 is TGCGCCAGCAGCCAAGATGGACCGGGACTAGCGGGGGGGCGGTCCTACAATGAGCAGTTCTTC. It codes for CASSQDGPGLAGGRSYNEQFF.

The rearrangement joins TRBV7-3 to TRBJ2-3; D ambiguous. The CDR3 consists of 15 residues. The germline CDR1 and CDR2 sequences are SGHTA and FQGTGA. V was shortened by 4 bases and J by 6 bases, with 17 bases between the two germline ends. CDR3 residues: CASSSIIGPSDTQYF. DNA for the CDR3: TGTGCCAGCAGCTCGATAATCGGTCCCTCGGATACGCAGTATTTT.

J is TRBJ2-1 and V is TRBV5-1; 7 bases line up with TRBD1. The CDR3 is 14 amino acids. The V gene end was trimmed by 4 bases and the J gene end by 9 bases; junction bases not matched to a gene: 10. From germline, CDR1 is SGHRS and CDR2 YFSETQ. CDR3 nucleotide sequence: TGCGCCAGCAGCATCCAGGGGGTCCAGGGTGAGCAGTTCTTC. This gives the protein CASSIQGVQGEQFF.

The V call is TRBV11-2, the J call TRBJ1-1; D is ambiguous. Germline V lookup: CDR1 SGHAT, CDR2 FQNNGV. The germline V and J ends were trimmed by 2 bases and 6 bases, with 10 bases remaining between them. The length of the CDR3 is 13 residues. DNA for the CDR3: TGTGCCAGCAGCTTACTTTTACAAGCTGAAGCTTTCTTT. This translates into CASSLLLQAEAFF.

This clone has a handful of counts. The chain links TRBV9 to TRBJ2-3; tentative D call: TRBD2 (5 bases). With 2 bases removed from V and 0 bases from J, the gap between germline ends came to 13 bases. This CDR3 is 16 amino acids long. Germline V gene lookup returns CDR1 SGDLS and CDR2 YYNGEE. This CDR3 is CASSVHPGKSTDTQYF. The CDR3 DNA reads TGTGCCAGCAGCGTTCACCCCGGGAAGAGCACAGATACGCAGTATTTT.

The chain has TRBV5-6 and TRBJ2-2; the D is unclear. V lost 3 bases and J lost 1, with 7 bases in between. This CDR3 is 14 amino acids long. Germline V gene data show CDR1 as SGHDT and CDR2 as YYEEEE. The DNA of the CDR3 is TGTGCCAGCAGCTGGGCCGGGAACACCGGGGAGCTGTTTTTT. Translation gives CASSWAGNTGELFF.

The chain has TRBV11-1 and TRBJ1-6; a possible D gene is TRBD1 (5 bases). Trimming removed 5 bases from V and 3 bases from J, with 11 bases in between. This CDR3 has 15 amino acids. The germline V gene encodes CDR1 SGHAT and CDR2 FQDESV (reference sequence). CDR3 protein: CASSGGDYYNSPLHF. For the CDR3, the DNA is TGTGCCAGCAGCGGGGGGGACTACTATAATTCACCCCTCCACTTT.

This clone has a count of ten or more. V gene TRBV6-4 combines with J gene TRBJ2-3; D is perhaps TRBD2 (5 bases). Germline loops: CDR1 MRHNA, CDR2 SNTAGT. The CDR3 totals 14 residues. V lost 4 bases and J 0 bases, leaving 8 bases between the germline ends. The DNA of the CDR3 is TGTGCCAGCAGTGCCGGGGTCAGCACAGATACGCAGTATTTT. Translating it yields CASSAGVSTDTQYF.

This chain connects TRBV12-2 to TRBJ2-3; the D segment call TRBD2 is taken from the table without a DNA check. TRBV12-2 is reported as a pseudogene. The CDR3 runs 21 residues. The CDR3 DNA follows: TGTGCAAGTCGCTTAGCGCCGGGGAAAGCTACTTTACTGGTGAGTTGGGATACGCAGTATTTT. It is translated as CASRLAPGKATLLVSWDTQYF.

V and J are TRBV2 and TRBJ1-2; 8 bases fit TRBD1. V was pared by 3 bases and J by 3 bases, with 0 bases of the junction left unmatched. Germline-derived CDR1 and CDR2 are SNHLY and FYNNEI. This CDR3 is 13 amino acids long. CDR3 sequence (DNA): TGTGCCAGCAGTGAGGACAGGGACTATGGCTACACCTTC. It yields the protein CASSEDRDYGYTF.

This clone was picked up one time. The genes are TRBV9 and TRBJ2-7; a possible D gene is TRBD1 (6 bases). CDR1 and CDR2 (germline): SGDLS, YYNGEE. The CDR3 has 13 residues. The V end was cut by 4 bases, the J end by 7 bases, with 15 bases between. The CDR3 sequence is CASSPQGHSEQYF. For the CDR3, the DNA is TGTGCCAGCAGCCCGCAGGGACATTCGGAGCAGTACTTC. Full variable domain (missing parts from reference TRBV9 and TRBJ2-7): DSGVTQTPKHLITATGQRVTLRCSPRSGDLSVYWYQQSLDQGLQFLIQYYNGEERAKGNILERFSAQQFPDLHSELNLSSLELGDSALYFCASSPQGHSEQYFGPGTRLTVT.

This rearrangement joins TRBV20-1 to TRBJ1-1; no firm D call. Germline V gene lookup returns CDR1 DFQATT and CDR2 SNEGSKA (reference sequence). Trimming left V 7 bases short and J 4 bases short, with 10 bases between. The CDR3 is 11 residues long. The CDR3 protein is CSGNSLTEAFF. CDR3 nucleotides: TGCAGTGGCAACAGTCTCACTGAAGCTTTCTTT.

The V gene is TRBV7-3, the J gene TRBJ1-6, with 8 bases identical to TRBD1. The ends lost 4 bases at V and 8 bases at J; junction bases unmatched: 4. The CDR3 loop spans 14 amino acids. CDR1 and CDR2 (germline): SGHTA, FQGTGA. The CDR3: CASSSTGGDSPLHF. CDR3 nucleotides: TGTGCCAGCAGCTCTACAGGGGGGGATTCACCCCTCCACTTT. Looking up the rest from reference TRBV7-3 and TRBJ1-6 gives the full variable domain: GAGVSQTPSNKVTEKGKYVELRCDPISGHTALYWYRQSLGQGPEFLIYFQGTGAADDSGLPNDRFFAVRPEGSVSTLKIQRTERGDSAVYLCASSSTGGDSPLHFGNGTRLTVT.

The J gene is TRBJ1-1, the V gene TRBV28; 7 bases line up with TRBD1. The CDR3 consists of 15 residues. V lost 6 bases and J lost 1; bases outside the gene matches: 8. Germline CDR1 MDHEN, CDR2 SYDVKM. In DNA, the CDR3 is TGTGCCAGCAGAAATCAGGGGGTTAGGAACACTGAAGCTTTCTTT. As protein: CASRNQGVRNTEAFF.

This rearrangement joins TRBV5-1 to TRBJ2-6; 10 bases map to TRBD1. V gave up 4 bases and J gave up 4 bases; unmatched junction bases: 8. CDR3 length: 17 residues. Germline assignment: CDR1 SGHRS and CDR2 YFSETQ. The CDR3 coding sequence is TGCGCCAGCAGCCCCGGGACAGGGGCCATGGGGGCCAACGTCCTGACTTTC. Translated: CASSPGTGAMGANVLTF.